These 30 T cell receptor beta chains originate from one sample sequenced in a study of blood T cell repertoires in COVID-19. Data came from immunoSEQ multiplex PCR; TCRdb stores just in-frame clones and leaves some out. The profile shows more than 70,000 clones, around 83% of them singletons. The specimen was peripheral blood. These receptors all stem from a woman of 80 years or more in a cohort sampled during active or convalescent COVID-19.

The gene calls are TRBV6-5 and TRBJ1-2; no reliable D call. Germline loops: CDR1 MNHEY, CDR2 SVGAGI. Trimming stripped 6 bases from V and 4 bases from J, with 6 bases between. The CDR3 has 11 residues. This CDR3 reads CASRSVYGYTF. In DNA form, the CDR3 reads TGTGCCAGCAGAAGCGTCTATGGCTACACCTTC.

V gene TRBV28 combines with J gene TRBJ1-5; D is possibly TRBD1 (5 bases). V gave up 9 bases and J gave up 2 bases, with 17 bases separating them. CDR3 length: 15 amino acids. CDR1 is MDHEN and CDR2 is SYDVKM in the germline V gene. The CDR3 nucleotides are TGTGCCAGTCTTCTTGGGGCGTTGGGCAATCAGCCCCAGCATTTT. It specifies CASLLGALGNQPQHF. The variable domain in full, completed from reference TRBV28 and TRBJ1-5, reads DVKVTQSSRYLVKRTGEKVFLECVQDMDHENMFWYRQDPGLGLRLIYFSYDVKMKEKGDIPEGYSVSREKKERFSLILESASTNQTSMYLCASLLGALGNQPQHFGDGTRLSIL.

The chain joins TRBV4-2 to TRBJ1-1; 8 bases agree with TRBD1. With 2 bases clipped from V and 8 bases from J, the junction kept 10 bases outside the gene matches. In germline, CDR1 is LGHNA, CDR2 YNFKEQ. The CDR3 loop spans 15 amino acids. This chain's CDR3 is CASSQPGQGQREAFF. In DNA form, the CDR3 reads TGTGCCAGCAGCCAACCAGGACAGGGTCAGAGGGAAGCTTTCTTT.

This chain's CDR3 is CASTPTGGYGYTF. In DNA, the CDR3 is TGTGCCAGTACCCCGACAGGCGGCTATGGCTACACCTTC. This chain connects TRBV19 to TRBJ1-2, with D possibly TRBD1 on 6 matching bases. Germline CDR1 is LNHDA and CDR2 is SQIVND (reference sequence). Trimming took off 7 bases at V and 4 bases at J, with 13 bases between the two ends. The length of the CDR3 is 13 residues.

This clone was counted between two and nine times. The rearrangement joins TRBV3-1 (or the pseudogene TRBV3-2) to TRBJ1-2, with D perhaps matching TRBD1 (5 bases). The CDR3 has 15 residues. In germline, CDR1 is LGHDT, CDR2 YNNKEL (reference sequence). Trimming removed 4 bases from V and 5 bases from J, with 17 bases in between. CDR3: CASSPTGVGGYGYTF. CDR3 nucleotide sequence: TGTGCCAGCAGCCCCACGGGCGTCGGGGGATATGGCTACACCTTC.

V usage is TRBV29-1 and J usage is TRBJ1-2; D is uncertain. V lost 3 bases and J 9 bases, leaving 11 bases between the germline ends. The CDR3 sequence is 11 residues long. The V gene's germline CDR1 is SQVTM and CDR2 ANQGSEA. CDR3 sequence reads: CSVDYFERYTF. In DNA, the CDR3 is TGCAGCGTTGATTATTTTGAGCGCTACACCTTC.

V gene TRBV11-3 combines with J gene TRBJ1-1; possibly TRBD1 for D (6 bases). Per germline, CDR1 SGHNT and CDR2 YENEEA. The CDR3 consists of 16 residues. The germline V and J ends were trimmed by 4 bases and 1 base, with 16 bases remaining between them. CDR3 coding DNA: TGTGCCAGCAGCTCCATCACCGGGACACGGAACACTGAAGCTTTCTTT. It codes for CASSSITGTRNTEAFF.

The chain couples TRBV7-8 to TRBJ2-3, with D uncertain. The length of the CDR3 is 14 residues. CDR1 and CDR2 (germline): SGHVS, FQNEAQ. V lost 1 base, J lost 0 bases, and 5 bases lay in between. In DNA, the CDR3 is TGTGCCAGCAGCTTAGGAGCTAGCACAGATACGCAGTATTTT. Protein: CASSLGASTDTQYF.

The J gene is TRBJ2-3, the V gene TRBV10-3; 12 bases align to TRBD2. This CDR3 has 16 amino acids. In germline, CDR1 is ENHRY, CDR2 SYGVKD. With V trimmed by 3 bases and J by 5 bases, 6 bases remained unmatched. Written as DNA, the CDR3 is TGTGCCATCAGTGACCCCGGACTAGCGGGGTTAGATACGCAGTATTTT. Residues: CAISDPGLAGLDTQYF.

This chain links TRBV6-5 with TRBJ1-1, with 7 bases fitting TRBD1. Losses at the gene ends were 0 bases for V and 7 bases for J; bases not matched to a gene: 5. This CDR3 comprises 14 residues. CDR1 is MNHEY and CDR2 is SVGAGI in the germline V gene. CDR3 nucleotide sequence: TGTGCCAGCAGTTACTCGAAGGGGGCTGGTGAAGCTTTCTTT. Translating it yields CASSYSKGAGEAFF.

The rearrangement joins TRBV21-1 to TRBJ2-7; the D segment call TRBD2 is taken from the table without a DNA check. TRBV21-1 is listed as a pseudogene. The CDR3 has 17 residues. The CDR3 DNA reads TGTGCCAGCAGCAACTCCCCCCTAGCGGTTCTCTACTACGAGCAGTACTTC. It specifies CASSNSPLAVLYYEQYF.

Only a few counts were recorded for this clone. The chain employs TRBV18 and TRBJ1-5; 8 bases are shared with TRBD1. CDR1 is KGHSH, CDR2 LQKENI, per germline. This CDR3 spans 15 amino acids. V was clipped by 0 bases and J by 7 bases; unmatched bases: 5. This CDR3 reads CASSPPAGGGQPQHF. The CDR3 DNA follows: TGTGCCAGCTCACCACCTGCAGGGGGCGGACAGCCCCAGCATTTT.

The V call is TRBV2, the J call TRBJ1-5; tentative D call: TRBD1 (5 bases). The V end was cut by 6 bases, the J end by 0 bases, with 12 bases between. Germline-derived CDR1 and CDR2 are SNHLY and FYNNEI. The length of the CDR3 is 15 residues. The CDR3 here is CASSPRGNSNQPQHF. The CDR3 region has the DNA TGTGCCAGCAGCCCTCGGGGGAATAGCAATCAGCCCCAGCATTTT.

The chain has TRBV23-1 and TRBJ1-5, with 9 bases fitting TRBD1. TRBV23-1 counts as an open reading frame of uncertain function. This CDR3 is built from 17 residues. The V segment lost 1 base and the J segment 2 bases; nucleotides outside the gene matches: 6. Here the CDR3 DNA reads TGCGCCAGCAGTCAATGGGACAGGGTAAGGCGCAATCAGCCCCAGCATTTT. It codes for CASSQWDRVRRNQPQHF.

J is TRBJ2-7 and V is TRBV5-6; unclear D gene. CDR3 size: 13 residues. V shed 0 bases and J shed 3 bases, with 7 bases lying between them. From germline, CDR1 is SGHDT and CDR2 YYEEEE. The CDR3 nucleotides are TGTGCCAGCAGCTTGGTGCGTTTCTACGAGCAGTACGTC. Its translation: CASSLVRFYEQYV.

The gene calls are TRBV20-1 and TRBJ2-3, with unresolved D. V lost 6 bases, J lost 5 bases, and 9 bases lay in between. Germline V gene sequence: CDR1 DFQATT, CDR2 SNEGSKA (reference sequence). This CDR3 spans 11 amino acids. The CDR3 loop reads CSAVTGDTQYF. The CDR3 DNA follows: TGCAGTGCCGTGACGGGAGATACGCAGTATTTT.

The chain joins TRBV19 to TRBJ1-5, with TRBD1 matching over 8 bases. Trimming at V came to 5 bases and at J to 6 bases, leaving 6 bases not matched to a gene. CDR3 size: 14 residues. Germline lookup yields CDR1 LNHDA and CDR2 SQIVND (reference sequence). The CDR3 sequence is CASSFQGAGQPQHF. The DNA of the CDR3 is TGTGCCAGTAGTTTCCAGGGGGCAGGTCAGCCCCAGCATTTT.

The rearrangement uses TRBV27 and TRBJ2-7, with 11 bases that match TRBD1. V gave up 5 bases and J gave up 6 bases; unmatched junction bases: 9. Per the germline V gene, CDR1 is MNHEY and CDR2 is SMNVEV (reference sequence). The CDR3 spans 15 residues. CDR3 loop: CASSISTGTGGEQYF. Written as DNA, the CDR3 is TGTGCCAGCAGTATCTCGACAGGGACAGGGGGCGAGCAGTACTTC.

This chain links TRBV10-1 with TRBJ2-1; 11 nucleotides line up with TRBD1. From germline, CDR1 is WNHNN and CDR2 SYGVQD (reference sequence). V trimming: 8 bases; J trimming: 2 bases; junction bases outside the gene matches: 2. The CDR3 has 14 amino acids. CDR3 amino acids: CASGQGAAYNEQFF. DNA of the CDR3: TGCGCCAGCGGACAGGGGGCGGCCTACAATGAGCAGTTCTTC.

This sequence joins TRBV9 and TRBJ2-7; weak D call: TRBD2 (5 bases). With 3 bases removed from V and 6 bases from J, the gap between germline ends came to 19 bases. Germline V gene sequence: CDR1 SGDLS, CDR2 YYNGEE. CDR3 size: 15 residues. DNA for the CDR3: TGTGCCAGCAGCGCCGCACTCAGCGGCCCCCTCGAGCAGTACTTC. Residues: CASSAALSGPLEQYF.

The gene calls are TRBV29-1 and TRBJ2-7; 8 nucleotides align to TRBD1. V gave up 7 bases and J gave up 7 bases; unmatched junction bases: 9. CDR3 length equals 12 residues. Germline V gives CDR1 SQVTM, CDR2 ANQGSEA. The CDR3 region is CSAGNRDREQYF. CDR3 nucleotide sequence: TGCAGCGCAGGGAACCGGGACAGGGAGCAGTACTTC.

This sequence joins TRBV4-2 and TRBJ2-1; D unresolved. The CDR3 totals 14 residues. Germline CDR1 LGHNA, CDR2 YNFKEQ. V lost 3 bases, J lost 4 bases, and 10 bases lay in between. CDR3 sequence (DNA): TGTGCCAGCAGCCAGCGACTTGTATACAATGAGCAGTTCTTC. This codes for CASSQRLVYNEQFF.

The V gene is TRBV3-1 (or the pseudogene TRBV3-2), the J gene TRBJ1-2, with D possibly matching TRBD1 (6 bases). Germline V lookup: CDR1 LGHDT, CDR2 YNNKEL (reference sequence). This CDR3 contains 11 residues. Deletions cut 4 bases from V and 9 bases from J, with 9 bases between. DNA for the CDR3: TGTGCCAGCAGCCTCGACAGGCGCTACACCTTC. Amino acid sequence: CASSLDRRYTF.

This clone was seen just once. The J gene is TRBJ2-3, the V gene TRBV2; 8 positions agree with TRBD1. Germline V gives CDR1 SNHLY, CDR2 FYNNEI. This CDR3 contains 14 residues. J lost 1 base, V lost 8 bases, and 5 bases had no gene match. The CDR3 DNA reads TGTGCCAGCGATCCGGGACAGGGCACAGATACGCAGTATTTT. This gives the protein CASDPGQGTDTQYF.

This chain uses TRBV2 with TRBJ2-5; 11 bases map to TRBD2. Germline CDR1 is SNHLY and CDR2 is FYNNEI. The CDR3 spans 15 residues. V shed 6 bases and J 4 bases; nucleotides not matched to a gene: 7. The DNA for the CDR3 is TGTGCCAGCAGACCGACTAGCGGGATAGGAGAGACCCAGTACTTC. This codes for CASRPTSGIGETQYF.

J is TRBJ1-1 and V is TRBV10-3, with TRBD1 matching over 7 bases. The germline V gene encodes CDR1 ENHRY and CDR2 SYGVKD. Losses at the gene ends were 11 bases for V and 0 bases for J; bases not matched to a gene: 9. The CDR3 covers 14 residues. This CDR3 is CASRDSRMNTEAFF. The CDR3, as DNA: TGTGCCTCCCGGGACAGTCGAATGAACACTGAAGCTTTCTTT.

J is TRBJ2-5 and V is TRBV5-1; the match to TRBD2 covers 14 bases. V dropped 6 bases and J dropped 3; count of bases not matched to a gene: 10. The CDR3 extends over 17 amino acids. Germline CDR1 and CDR2: SGHRS and YFSETQ. The CDR3 DNA sequence: TGCGCCAGCACCGGGCGACTAGCGGGAGGGTCTGAAGAGACCCAGTACTTC. Its translation: CASTGRLAGGSEETQYF.

This clone appeared a few times. V gene TRBV5-4 combines with J gene TRBJ2-1, with 7 bases matching TRBD2. V dropped 0 bases and J dropped 7; count of bases not matched to a gene: 10. The CDR3 has 16 amino acids. Germline V gene sequence: CDR1 SGHNT, CDR2 YYREEE (reference sequence). CDR3 coding DNA: TGTGCCAGCAGCTTGGGGAATCCTAGCGGCTCTAATGAGCAGTTCTTC. This sequence encodes CASSLGNPSGSNEQFF.

This chain joins TRBV27 and TRBJ2-7, with D tentatively TRBD2 (6 bases). The CDR3 is 15 amino acids. Germline V gives CDR1 MNHEY, CDR2 SMNVEV (reference sequence). V was cut by 5 bases and J by 6 bases, with 20 bases left in between. The CDR3 reads CASSRYSSGVGEQYV. For the CDR3, the DNA is TGTGCCAGCAGTAGATACTCGTCGGGAGTCGGCGAGCAGTACGTC.

V is TRBV24-1 and J is TRBJ1-5; D remains ambiguous. CDR3 size: 13 residues. Germline loops: CDR1 KGHDR, CDR2 SFDVKD. The V end was cut by 5 bases, the J end by 3 bases, with 7 bases between. The chain's CDR3 is CATSGQANQPQHF. The CDR3 region has the DNA TGTGCCACCAGTGGCCAGGCCAATCAGCCCCAGCATTTT.